The rows below give T cell receptor beta chains drawn from one sample of a study of identical twins. TCRdb analysed the 5' RACE reads with MiXCR anew, one entry per CDR3 protein. The data contain 1.5 million to 2 million distinct CDR3 sequences, about 31% of them singletons. The sample was cord blood. Receptor source: a newborn girl in good health. CDR3s include the opening cysteine and the closing phenylalanine or tryptophan. A D gene is named only where the DNA matches it firmly. Clone size, where shown, is once, few, many, or a class for clones that have expanded.

TRBJ2-2 . TRBV29-1 few CSVEGAGELFF TGCAGCGTTGAGGGGGCCGGGGAGCTGTTTTTT
TRBJ1-5 . TRBV18 . CASSPLRQVDSNQPQHF TGTGCCAGCTCACCCCTCCGGCAGGTCGATAGCAATCAGCCCCAGCATTTT
TRBJ2-3 . TRBV27 few CASSLSWVEDTQYF TGTGCCAGCAGTTTATCGTGGGTCGAGGATACGCAGTATTTT
TRBJ2-5 . TRBV12-3/TRBV12-4 few CASSFASETQYF TGTGCCAGCAGTTTTGCCTCAGAGACCCAGTACTTC
TRBJ1-5 . TRBV20-1 . CSAISGQHSNQPQHF TGCAGTGCTATATCCGGACAGCATAGCAATCAGCCCCAGCATTTT
TRBJ2-7 . TRBV9 . CASGGRESYEQYF TGTGCCAGCGGCGGTCGGGAATCCTACGAGCAGTACTTC
TRBJ2-1 TRBD2 TRBV29-1 . CSVDAGAGNEQFF TGCAGCGTTGATGCGGGAGCTGGTAATGAGCAGTTCTTC
TRBJ2-1 TRBD2 TRBV27 . CASSSTSEVNNEQFF TGTGCCAGCAGTTCGACTAGCGAGGTGAACAATGAGCAGTTCTTC
TRBJ1-4 TRBD1 TRBV7-2 few CASSIRTGNEKLFF TGTGCCAGCAGCATACGGACAGGGAATGAAAAACTGTTTTTT
TRBJ2-5 TRBD2 TRBV24-1 few CATSDQTSGRETQYF TGTGCCACCAGTGACCAGACTAGCGGGAGGGAGACCCAGTACTTC
TRBJ2-7 . TRBV18 . CASSPPGKTSYERYF TGTGCCAGCTCACCACCTGGGAAAACTTCCTACGAGCGGTACTTC
TRBJ1-6 TRBD1 TRBV7-2 . CASSLFPDRGNSPLHF TGTGCCAGCAGCCTGTTTCCGGACAGGGGAAATTCACCCCTCCACTTT
TRBJ2-5 . TRBV4-2 . CASSPLLVPLGETQYF TGTGCCAGCAGCCCTCTTCTTGTCCCATTGGGGGAGACCCAGTACTTC
TRBJ1-1 TRBD1 TRBV19 . CASSRTGTAIMNTEAFF TGTGCCAGTAGTAGAACCGGGACAGCCATAATGAACACTGAAGCTTTCTTT
TRBJ2-7 . TRBV29-1 few CSVGVKSATYEQYF TGCAGCGTTGGCGTCAAGTCCGCTACCTACGAGCAGTACTTC
TRBJ2-7 TRBD1 TRBV29-1 . CSVDHRGPYNEQYF TGCAGCGTTGACCACAGGGGTCCCTACAATGAGCAGTACTTC
TRBJ2-7 TRBD1 TRBV6-5 . CASNPTGSAYEQYF TGTGCCAGCAATCCGACAGGGTCCGCCTACGAGCAGTACTTC
TRBJ2-7 . TRBV20-1 . CSARAQDLPYEQYF TGCAGTGCTAGAGCCCAGGACCTGCCCTACGAGCAGTACTTC
TRBJ2-4 . TRBV4-1 . CASSLLYLAKNIQYF TGCGCCAGCAGCCTGCTGTATCTAGCCAAAAACATTCAGTACTTC
TRBJ1-5 . TRBV7-2 few CASSYRANSNQPQHF TGTGCCAGCAGTTACAGGGCTAATAGCAATCAGCCCCAGCATTTT
TRBJ2-3 . TRBV9 few CASSVGWGVPDTQYF TGTGCCAGCAGCGTAGGTTGGGGGGTCCCAGATACGCAGTATTTT
TRBJ1-5 . TRBV6-2/TRBV6-3 few CASSYSTGRQPQHF TGTGCCAGCAGTTACTCCACAGGGAGACAGCCCCAGCATTTT
TRBJ2-7 TRBD2 TRBV3-1 few CASSLNYGLAGAYEQYF TGTGCCAGCAGCCTGAATTACGGACTAGCGGGAGCCTACGAGCAGTACTTC
TRBJ2-7 . TRBV6-1 . CASSRTAAGEQYF TGTGCCAGCAGTAGGACCGCGGCAGGGGAGCAGTACTTC
TRBJ1-5 . TRBV29-1 few CSVADNSNQPQHF TGCAGCGTTGCGGATAATAGCAATCAGCCCCAGCATTTT
TRBJ2-7 . TRBV11-2 . CASSLNGPTYEQYF TGTGCCAGCAGCTTAAATGGTCCGACCTACGAGCAGTACTTC
TRBJ2-7 TRBD2 TRBV11-1 once CASRSVAGRTYNEQYF TGTGCCAGCAGATCAGTAGCGGGCAGGACCTACAATGAGCAGTACTTC
TRBJ2-7 TRBD2 TRBV24-1 . CATSDPGTSYNEQYF TGTGCCACCAGTGATCCCGGGACTAGCTACAATGAGCAGTACTTC
TRBJ1-4 TRBD1 TRBV7-9 few CASSFLGTVNEKLFF TGTGCCAGCAGCTTCCTCGGGACAGTCAATGAAAAACTGTTTTTT
TRBJ1-5 . TRBV10-3 . CAISGWGRGPNQPQHF TGTGCCATCAGTGGTTGGGGAAGAGGGCCCAATCAGCCCCAGCATTTT
TRBJ1-1 . TRBV29-1 . CSVEGGDNLQAFF TGCAGCGTTGAGGGGGGAGACAACCTTCAAGCTTTCTTT
TRBJ1-2 . TRBV12-3/TRBV12-4 . CASSFTGAVATF TGTGCCAGCAGCTTTACGGGGGCGGTGGCCACCTTC